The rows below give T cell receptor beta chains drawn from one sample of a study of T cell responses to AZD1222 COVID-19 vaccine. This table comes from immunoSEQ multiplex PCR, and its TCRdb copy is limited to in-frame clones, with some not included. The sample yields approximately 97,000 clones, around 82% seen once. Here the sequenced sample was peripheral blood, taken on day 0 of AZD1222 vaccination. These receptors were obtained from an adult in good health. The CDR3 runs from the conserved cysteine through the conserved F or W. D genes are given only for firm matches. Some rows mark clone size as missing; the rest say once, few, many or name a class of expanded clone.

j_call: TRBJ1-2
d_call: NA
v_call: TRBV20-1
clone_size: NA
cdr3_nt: TGCAGTGCTAGTCGCAGGTTCTCTGGCTACACCTTC
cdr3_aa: CSASRRFSGYTF

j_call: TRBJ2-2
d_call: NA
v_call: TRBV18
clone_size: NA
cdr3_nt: TGTGCCAGCTCACCACGGGCCGGCAAGGCCGGGGAGCTGTTTTTT
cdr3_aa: CASSPRAGKAGELFF

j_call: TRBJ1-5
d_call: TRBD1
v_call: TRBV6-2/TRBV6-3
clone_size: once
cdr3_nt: TGTGCCAGCAGTTGGGGACAGGAGCGCAATCAGCCCCAGCATTTT
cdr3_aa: CASSWGQERNQPQHF

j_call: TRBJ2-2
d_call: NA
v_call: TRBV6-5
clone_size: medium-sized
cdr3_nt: TGTGCCAGCAGTTCCGAAGAGGGGCACACCGGGGAGCTGTTTTTT
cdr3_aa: CASSSEEGHTGELFF

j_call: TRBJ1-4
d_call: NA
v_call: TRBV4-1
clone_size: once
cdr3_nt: TGCGCCAGCAGCCAAGATCCTCGGCAGGGTGCAACTAATGAAAAACTGTTTTTT
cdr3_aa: CASSQDPRQGATNEKLFF

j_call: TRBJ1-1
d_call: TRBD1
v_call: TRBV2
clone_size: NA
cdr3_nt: TGTGCCAGCAGTAAACCGACAGGGGGAGGGACTGAAGCTTTCTTT
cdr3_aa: CASSKPTGGGTEAFF

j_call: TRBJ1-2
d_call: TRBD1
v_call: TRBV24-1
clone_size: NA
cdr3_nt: TGTGCCACCAGTGACCCCCAAGGACAGGGGGACTATGGCTACACCTTC
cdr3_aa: CATSDPQGQGDYGYTF

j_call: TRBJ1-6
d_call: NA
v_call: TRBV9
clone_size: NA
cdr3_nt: TGTGCCAGCAGCGTAGCTCTGTCGGGCAGTTTTGTTTCACCCCTCCACTTT
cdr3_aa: CASSVALSGSFVSPLHF

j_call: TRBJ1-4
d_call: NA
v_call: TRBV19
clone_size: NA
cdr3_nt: TGTGCCAGTAGTATAGGGGGAGGGCGGAATGAAAAACTGTTTTTT
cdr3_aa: CASSIGGGRNEKLFF

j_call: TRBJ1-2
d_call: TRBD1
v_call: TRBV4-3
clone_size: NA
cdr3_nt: TGCGCCAGCAGCCCAGGACAGGGGACAACTTACTATGGCTACACCTTC
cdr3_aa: CASSPGQGTTYYGYTF

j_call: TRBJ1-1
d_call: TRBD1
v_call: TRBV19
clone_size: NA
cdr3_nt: TGTGCCAGTACCTTTGACAGGGCCACTGAAGCTTTCTTT
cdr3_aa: CASTFDRATEAFF

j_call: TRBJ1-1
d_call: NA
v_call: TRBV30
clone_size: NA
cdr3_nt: TGTGCCTGGAGCGTCAGGGTGAACACTGAAGCTTTCTTT
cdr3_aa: CAWSVRVNTEAFF

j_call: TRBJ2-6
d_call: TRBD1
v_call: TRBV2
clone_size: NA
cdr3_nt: TGTGCCAGCTCTCTGGGACAGCGAGGGTCCGGGGCCAACGTCCTGACTTTC
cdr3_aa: CASSLGQRGSGANVLTF

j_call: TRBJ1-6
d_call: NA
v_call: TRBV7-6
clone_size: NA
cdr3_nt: TGTGCCAGCAGCATCGCGGACAGTTATAATTCACCCCTCCACTTT
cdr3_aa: CASSIADSYNSPLHF

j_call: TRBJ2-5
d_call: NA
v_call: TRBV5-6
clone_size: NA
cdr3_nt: TGTGCCAGCAGCTTGGGTGGGGGAGTAGAGACCCAGTACTTC
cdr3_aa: CASSLGGGVETQYF

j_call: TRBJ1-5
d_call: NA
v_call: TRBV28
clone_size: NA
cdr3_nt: TGTGCCAGCAGTTGGGACATCAGCCAGCCCCAGCATTTT
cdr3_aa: CASSWDISQPQHF

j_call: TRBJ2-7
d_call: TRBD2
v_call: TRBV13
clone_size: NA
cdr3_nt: TGTGCCAGCAGCTCACAGAAAGCGGGGAGCTCCTACGAGCAGTACTTC
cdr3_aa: CASSSQKAGSSYEQYF

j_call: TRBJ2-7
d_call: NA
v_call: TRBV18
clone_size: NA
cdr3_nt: TGTGCCAGCTCACACCCGGGATCCACATACGAGCAGTACTTC
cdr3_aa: CASSHPGSTYEQYF

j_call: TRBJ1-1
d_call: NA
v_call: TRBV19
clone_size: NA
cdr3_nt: TGTGCCAGTAGTCCTAAGGGGGGTGTTGAGGCTTTCTTT
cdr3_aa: CASSPKGGVEAFF

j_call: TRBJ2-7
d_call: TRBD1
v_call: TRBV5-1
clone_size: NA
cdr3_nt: TGCGCCAGCAGGAGGACAGGATCCTACGAGCAGTACTTC
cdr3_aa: CASRRTGSYEQYF

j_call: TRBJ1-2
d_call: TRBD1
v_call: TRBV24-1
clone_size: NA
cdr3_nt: TGTGCCACCAGTGATGGGGGACAGAACTATGGCTACACCTTC
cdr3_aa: CATSDGGQNYGYTF

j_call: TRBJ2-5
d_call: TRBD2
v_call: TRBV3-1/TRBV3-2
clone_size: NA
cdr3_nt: TGTGCCAGCAGCCCGACAAGGACTAGCGGAGAGACCCAGTACTTC
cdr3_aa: CASSPTRTSGETQYF

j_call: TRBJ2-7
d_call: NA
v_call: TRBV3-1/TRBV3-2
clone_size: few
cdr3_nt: TGTGCCAGCAGCCAGCTCTACGAGCAGTACTTC
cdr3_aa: CASSQLYEQYF

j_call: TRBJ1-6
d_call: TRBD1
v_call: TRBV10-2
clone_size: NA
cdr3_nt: TGCGCCAGCAGCCTGGACAGGGGACATGGTTCACCCCTCCACTTT
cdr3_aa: CASSLDRGHGSPLHF

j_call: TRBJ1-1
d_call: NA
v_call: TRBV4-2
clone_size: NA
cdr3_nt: TGTGCCAGCAGCCAGGTGTCTACGCGGGGGATTAACACTGAAGCTTTCTTT
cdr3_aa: CASSQVSTRGINTEAFF

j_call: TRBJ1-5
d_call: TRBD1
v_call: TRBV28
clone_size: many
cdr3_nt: TGTGCCAGCAGTTCCTCCGGGACAGGTTATCAGCCCCAGCATTTT
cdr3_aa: CASSSSGTGYQPQHF

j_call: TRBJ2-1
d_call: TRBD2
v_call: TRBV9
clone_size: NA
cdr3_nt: TGTGCCAGCAGCGTAGAGGTGCGGGAGGCTGAGCAGTTCTTC
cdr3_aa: CASSVEVREAEQFF

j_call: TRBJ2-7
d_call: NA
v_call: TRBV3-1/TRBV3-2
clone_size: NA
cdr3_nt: TGTGCCAGCAGCCAGGACTACGAGCAGTACTTC
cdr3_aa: CASSQDYEQYF

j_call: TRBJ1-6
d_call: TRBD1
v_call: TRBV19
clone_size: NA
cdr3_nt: TGTGCCAGTAGTCACCGACAGGGTAATTCACCCCTCCACTTT
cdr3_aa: CASSHRQGNSPLHF

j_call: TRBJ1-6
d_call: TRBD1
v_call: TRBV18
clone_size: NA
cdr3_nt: TGTGCCAGCTCTAGGACAGGGAAAAAATCACCCCTCCACTTT
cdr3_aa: CASSRTGKKSPLHF

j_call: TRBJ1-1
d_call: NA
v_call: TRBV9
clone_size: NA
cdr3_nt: TGTGCCAGCAGCCCCTGGGACGTGCTGAACACTGAAGCTTTCTTT
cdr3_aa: CASSPWDVLNTEAFF

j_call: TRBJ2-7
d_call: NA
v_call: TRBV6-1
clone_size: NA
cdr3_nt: TGTGCCAGCAGTGAAGCACTGATACAGGGCCACGAGCAGTACTTC
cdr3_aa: CASSEALIQGHEQYF

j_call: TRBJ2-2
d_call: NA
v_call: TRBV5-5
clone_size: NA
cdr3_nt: TGTGCCAGCAGCTTGCGGCAGAACACCGGGGAGCTGTTTTTT
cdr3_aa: CASSLRQNTGELFF

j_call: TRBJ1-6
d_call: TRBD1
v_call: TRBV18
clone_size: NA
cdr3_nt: TGTGCCAGCACGGGACAGGGCGGGTCACCCCTCCACTTT
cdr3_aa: CASTGQGGSPLHF

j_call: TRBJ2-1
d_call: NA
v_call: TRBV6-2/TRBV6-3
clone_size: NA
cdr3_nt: TGTGCCAGCAGTACTGCTAGCTGGGGCAATGAGCAGTTCTTC
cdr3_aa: CASSTASWGNEQFF

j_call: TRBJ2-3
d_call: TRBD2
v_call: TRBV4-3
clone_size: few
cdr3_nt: TGCGCCAGCAGCCAAGATATGGGACTAGAGGCCTTTCCGCAGTATTTT
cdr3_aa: CASSQDMGLEAFPQYF

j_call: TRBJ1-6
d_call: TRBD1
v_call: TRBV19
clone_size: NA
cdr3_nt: TGTGCCAGTAGCCTGACAGGGGGCTCGAATTCACCCCTCCACTTT
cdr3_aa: CASSLTGGSNSPLHF

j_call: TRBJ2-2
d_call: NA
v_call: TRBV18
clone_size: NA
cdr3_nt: TGTGCCAGCTCACCAGGGTCGGACACCGGGGAGCTGTTTTTT
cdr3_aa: CASSPGSDTGELFF

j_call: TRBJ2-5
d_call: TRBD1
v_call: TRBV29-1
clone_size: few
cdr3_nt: TGCAGCGCGGACAGGGGATCAGCGTACCAAGAGACCCAGTACTTC
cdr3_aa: CSADRGSAYQETQYF

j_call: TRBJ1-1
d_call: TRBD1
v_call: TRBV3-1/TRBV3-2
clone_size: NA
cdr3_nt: TGTGCCAGCAGCCAGACAGGGACCCTGCCCTGGGAAGCTTTCTTT
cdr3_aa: CASSQTGTLPWEAFF

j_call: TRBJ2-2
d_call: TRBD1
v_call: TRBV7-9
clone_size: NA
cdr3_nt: TGTGCCAGCAGCTTAAGGACAGGGGGAAACACCGGGGAGCTGTTTTTT
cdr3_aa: CASSLRTGGNTGELFF

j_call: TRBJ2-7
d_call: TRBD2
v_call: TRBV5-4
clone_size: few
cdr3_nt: TGTGCCAGCAGCTTGGCGGCGTCTAGCGGGCCCTACGAGCAGTACTTC
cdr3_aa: CASSLAASSGPYEQYF

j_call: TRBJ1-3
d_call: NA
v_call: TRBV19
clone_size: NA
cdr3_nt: TGTGCCAGTAGTATAAGGGCAGTTCTCGGAAACACCATATATTTT
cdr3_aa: CASSIRAVLGNTIYF

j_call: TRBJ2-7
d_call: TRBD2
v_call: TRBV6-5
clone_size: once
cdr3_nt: TGTGCCAGCAGTTACCGACTAGCGGGTATCCACGAGCAGTACTTC
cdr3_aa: CASSYRLAGIHEQYF

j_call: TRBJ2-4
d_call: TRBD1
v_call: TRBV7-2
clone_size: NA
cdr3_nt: TGTGCCAGCAGCTCCGGGACAGGAGGGGTCTTGGCCAAAAACATTCAGTACTTC
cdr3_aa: CASSSGTGGVLAKNIQYF

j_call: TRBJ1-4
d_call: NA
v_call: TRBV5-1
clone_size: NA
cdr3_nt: TGCGCCAGCAGCTCCGGGACGGTGCGTTCGAATGAAAAACTGTTTTTT
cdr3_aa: CASSSGTVRSNEKLFF

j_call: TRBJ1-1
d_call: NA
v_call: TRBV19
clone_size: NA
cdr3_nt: TGTGCCAGTAGCTTCGGGGGGCCTAACACTGAAGCTTTCTTT
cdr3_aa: CASSFGGPNTEAFF

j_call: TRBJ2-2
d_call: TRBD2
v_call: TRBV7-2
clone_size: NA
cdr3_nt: TGTGCCAGCAGCTTAGCGGGACTAGCGGGGGGACCGAACACCGGGGAGCTGTTTTTT
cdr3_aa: CASSLAGLAGGPNTGELFF

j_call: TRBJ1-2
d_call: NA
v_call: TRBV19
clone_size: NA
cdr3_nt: TGTGCCAGTAAAGACGGCAGGGTAGGGGGCTACACCTTC
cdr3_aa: CASKDGRVGGYTF

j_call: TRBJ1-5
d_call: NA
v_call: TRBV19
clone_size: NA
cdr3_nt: TGTGCCAGTAGAGACGCCGGGACAAAAGGCTATCAGCCCCAGCATTTT
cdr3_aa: CASRDAGTKGYQPQHF

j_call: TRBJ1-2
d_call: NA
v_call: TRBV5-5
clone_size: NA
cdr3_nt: TGTGCCAGCAGCTCGGGGCGTGGCTACACCTTC
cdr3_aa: CASSSGRGYTF

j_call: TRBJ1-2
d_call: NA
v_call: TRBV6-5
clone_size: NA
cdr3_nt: TGTGCCAGCAGTTACCGACGACTACAGGGCTATGGCTACACCTTC
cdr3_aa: CASSYRRLQGYGYTF

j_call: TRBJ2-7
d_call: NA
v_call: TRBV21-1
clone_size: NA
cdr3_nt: TGTGCCAGCAGCAAAAATTGGGTACGGACTAGCGGTCAGAGCTCCTACGAGCAGTACTTC
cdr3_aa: CASSKNWVRTSGQSSYEQYF

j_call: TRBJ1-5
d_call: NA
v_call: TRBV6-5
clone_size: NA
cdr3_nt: TGTGCCAGCAGTCCGGGTCCGGGCCATCAGCCCCAGCATTTT
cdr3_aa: CASSPGPGHQPQHF

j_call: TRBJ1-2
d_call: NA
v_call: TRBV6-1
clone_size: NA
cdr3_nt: TGTGCCAGCAGTGAAAAGGGGGGATGGGCTAACTATGGCTACACCTTC
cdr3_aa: CASSEKGGWANYGYTF